These 16 T cell receptor beta chains share one sample of origin, sequenced in a study of blood T cell repertoires in COVID-19. Assay: immunoSEQ multiplex PCR; the TCRdb copy retains only in-frame clones and omits some. This sample has roughly 220,000 clones, with just over 85% found just once. Sequenced input: PBMCs or T cells enriched from blood (not recorded which). The receptors were gathered from a woman in her 40s with acute COVID-19.

The chain carries TRBV5-4 and TRBJ1-1; perhaps TRBD1 as D (5 bases). This CDR3 spans 14 amino acids. V was pared by 3 bases and J by 5 bases, with 14 bases between. The germline V gene has CDR1 SGHNT and CDR2 YYREEE (reference sequence). The CDR3 DNA is TGTGCCAGCAGCTGGGACCCCGGGAGGACTGAAGCTTTCTTT. Its protein is CASSWDPGRTEAFF.

The chain recombines TRBV19 with TRBJ2-6; D is undetermined. This CDR3 contains 18 residues. The germline CDR1 and CDR2 sequences are LNHDA and SQIVND (reference sequence). The V and J ends lost 5 bases and 0 bases respectively, with 17 bases between them. The CDR3 loop is CASSLPGLRDSGANVLTF. CDR3 bases: TGTGCCAGTAGTCTACCGGGTCTTCGTGACTCTGGGGCCAACGTCCTGACTTTC.

V and J are TRBV10-1 and TRBJ1-2; 9 bases agree with TRBD1. The CDR3 consists of 16 residues. The V and J ends lost 5 bases and 4 bases, in that order; junction bases with no gene match: 11. The germline V gene has CDR1 WNHNN and CDR2 SYGVQD (reference sequence). This CDR3 is CASSPGTGFGGYGYTF. For the CDR3, the DNA is TGCGCCAGCAGTCCCGGGACAGGGTTTGGCGGCTATGGCTACACCTTC.

The chain carries TRBV6-5 and TRBJ1-1; TRBD1 might be the D (5 bases). V lost 5 bases and J 8 bases, leaving 12 bases between the germline ends. Germline V gives CDR1 MNHEY, CDR2 SVGAGI. The CDR3 length is 12 residues. The CDR3 loop reads CASSLRRGEAFF. Written as DNA, the CDR3 is TGTGCCAGCAGTCTCAGGAGGGGAGAAGCTTTCTTT.

This chain connects TRBV19 to TRBJ1-2; TRBD1 matches 9 bases. V lost 6 bases and J lost 6; bases outside the gene matches: 11. The CDR3 sequence is 15 residues long. The germline V gene has CDR1 LNHDA and CDR2 SQIVND (reference sequence). CDR3 region: CASRKLGTGSHGYTF. In nucleotides, the CDR3 is TGTGCCAGTAGAAAACTAGGGACAGGGAGCCATGGCTACACCTTC.

The genes are TRBV9 and TRBJ1-3, with 8 bases matching TRBD1. The length of the CDR3 is 17 residues. V shed 3 bases and J 6 bases; nucleotides not matched to a gene: 14. Germline CDR1 is SGDLS and CDR2 is YYNGEE. The CDR3 spells CASSAPRTGRPQNTIYF. As DNA, the CDR3 is TGTGCCAGCAGCGCCCCTCGGACAGGGAGGCCCCAAAACACCATATATTTT.

The chain recombines TRBV6-5 with TRBJ1-2; D ambiguous. CDR3 length: 14 amino acids. V lost 0 bases and J lost 3, with 8 bases in between. Per the germline V gene, CDR1 is MNHEY and CDR2 is SVGAGI. As DNA, the CDR3 is TGTGCCAGCAGTTACTCGCCCGGGTACTATGGCTACACCTTC. Translating gives CASSYSPGYYGYTF.

The chain combines TRBV27 with TRBJ1-2, with no clear D. The CDR3 runs 15 residues. V gave up 5 bases and J gave up 2 bases, with 15 bases separating them. Germline CDR1 is MNHEY and CDR2 is SMNVEV (reference sequence). The CDR3 here is CASSRFSGRNYGYTF. The CDR3 region has the DNA TGTGCCAGCAGTAGGTTTTCGGGGAGGAACTATGGCTACACCTTC.

The V gene is TRBV14, the J gene TRBJ1-4, with unresolved D. Trimming stripped 4 bases from V and 6 bases from J, with 15 bases between. This CDR3 has 15 amino acids. The germline V gene has CDR1 SGHDN and CDR2 FVKESK. DNA of the CDR3: TGTGCCAGCAGCCCTCGAGCAGGCGGGGATGAAAAACTGTTTTTT. Translating gives CASSPRAGGDEKLFF.

About this clone itself: The sample contains more than one DNA sequence encoding this CDR3. The rearrangement links TRBV9 to TRBJ2-1; 8 nucleotides match TRBD2. The CDR3 spans 16 residues. V lost 0 bases to trimming and J lost 4 bases; unmatched junction nucleotides: 6. Germline V gene lookup returns CDR1 SGDLS and CDR2 YYNGEE. This CDR3 reads CASSVGGAGGYNEQFF. In nucleotides, the CDR3 is TGTGCCAGCAGCGTAGGCGGGGCGGGGGGATACAATGAGCAGTTCTTC.

The chain carries TRBV7-9 and TRBJ1-4; D is uncertain. This CDR3 comprises 14 residues. Per germline, CDR1 SEHNR and CDR2 FQNEAQ (reference sequence). Trimming pared 5 bases from V and 5 bases from J, leaving 12 bases between. The CDR3 nucleotides are TGTGCCAGCAGCCCCCCAACAAAGAATGAAAAACTGTTTTTT. Amino acids: CASSPPTKNEKLFF.

The chain recombines TRBV7-2 with TRBJ2-5; tentatively, D is TRBD2 (6 bases). V lost 5 bases and J lost 3, with 16 bases in between. In germline, CDR1 is SGHTA, CDR2 FQGNSA. The CDR3 consists of 15 residues. This chain's CDR3 is CASSHSTSLKETQYF. The CDR3 bases are TGTGCCAGCAGCCATTCTACTAGCCTGAAAGAGACCCAGTACTTC.

The chain combines TRBV2 with TRBJ1-1; 7 bases fit TRBD1. The CDR3 has 15 amino acids. CDR1 SNHLY and CDR2 FYNNEI come from the germline V gene. The V and J ends lost 6 bases and 3 bases, in that order; junction bases with no gene match: 10. The DNA for the CDR3 is TGTGCCAGCAGGGAGCGACAGGGAGCGGACACTGAAGCTTTCTTT. This gives the protein CASRERQGADTEAFF.

This chain joins TRBV5-8 and TRBJ2-1; 7 bases align to TRBD1. V lost 3 bases and J lost 7; bases outside the gene matches: 10. The CDR3 contains 15 residues. Per the germline V gene, CDR1 is SGHTS and CDR2 is YDEGEE. The CDR3 sequence: CASSSGITTGNEQFF. As DNA, the CDR3 is TGTGCCAGCAGCTCGGGAATAACGACAGGGAATGAGCAGTTCTTC.

CDR3 coding DNA: TGCGCCAGCAGCCCTCATGCGGGACAGGGAGGAACTGAAGCTTTCTTT. This gives the protein CASSPHAGQGGTEAFF. The genes are TRBV5-1 and TRBJ1-1, with 9 positions matching TRBD1. J was trimmed by 5 bases and V by 4 bases; bases with no gene match: 12. The CDR3 has 16 residues. Germline V gene lookup returns CDR1 SGHRS and CDR2 YFSETQ.

The rearrangement joins TRBV6-5 to TRBJ1-6, with 9 bases aligning to TRBD1. The germline gives CDR1 MNHEY, CDR2 SVGAGI. Trimming at V came to 6 bases and at J to 10 bases, leaving 4 bases not matched to a gene. The CDR3 has 13 amino acids. This CDR3 is CASRDRGKSPLHF. DNA of the CDR3: TGTGCCAGCAGAGACAGGGGGAAATCACCCCTCCACTTT.